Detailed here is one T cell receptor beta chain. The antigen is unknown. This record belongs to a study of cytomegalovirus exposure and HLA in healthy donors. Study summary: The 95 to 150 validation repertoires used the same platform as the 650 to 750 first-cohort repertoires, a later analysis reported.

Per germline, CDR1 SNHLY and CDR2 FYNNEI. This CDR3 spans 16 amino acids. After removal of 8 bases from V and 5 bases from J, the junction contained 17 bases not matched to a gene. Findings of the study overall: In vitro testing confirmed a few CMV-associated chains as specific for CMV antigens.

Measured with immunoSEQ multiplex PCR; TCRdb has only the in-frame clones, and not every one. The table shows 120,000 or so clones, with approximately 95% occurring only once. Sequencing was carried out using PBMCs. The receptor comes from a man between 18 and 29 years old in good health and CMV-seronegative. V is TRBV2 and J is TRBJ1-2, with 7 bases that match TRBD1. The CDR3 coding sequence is TGTGCCAGCTGTCCCGGGACAGCGAAAGCCGAATATGGCTACACCTTC. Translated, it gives CASCPGTAKAEYGYTF.